The T cell receptor beta chain described here comes from a study of PD-L1 blockade in urothelial cancer. Study-level information: Administration of atezolizumab to patients began at some point between 2014 and 2016, at 1,200 mg intravenously every 3 weeks. Median T cell yield from blood was 130,000 to 150,000.

Data came from immunoSEQ multiplex PCR; TCRdb stores just in-frame clones and leaves some out. The sample lists about 24,000 clones, approximately 81% occurring once. Trimming took 3 bases from V and 5 from J; bases not matched to a gene: 7. CDR1 and CDR2 from the germline V gene are MDHEN and SYDVKM. The CDR3 runs to 16 residues. The receptor was derived from a man aged 65-85 years with urothelial cancer. The chain uses TRBV28 and TRBJ2-2, with 9 bases matching TRBD2. Sequencing was performed on PBMCs, taken around atezolizumab (anti-PD-L1) treatment. The CDR3 reads CASSFERLAVTGELFF. DNA of the CDR3: TGTGCCAGCAGTTTCGAGAGACTAGCGGTAACCGGGGAGCTGTTTTTT.